This TCR beta chain was recovered during a study of STAT5B mutations in CD4+ large granular lymphocyte leukemia (dated by TCRdb to 2021 to 2024). For the study in its entirety: Among healthy controls, the CDR3 'QG' motif was associated with a particular HLA allele. The study compared the TCRbeta repertoires of patients with CD4+ T-cell large granular lymphocyte leukemia against the TCRbeta repertoires of healthy blood donors. Flow cytometry on FACSCanto II or FACSVerse showed that the purified fractions were more than 95% pure among lymphocytes. General conclusions and limits of the study: The data were not HLA-matched, and the higher clonality in CD4+ T-LGLL than in CD8+ T-LGLL could be due to the relatively small sample size. Greater clonality appeared to be present in CD4-sorted patient repertoires than in healthy CD4+ repertoires, and the difference was retained after the putative leukemic clones were removed. Each patient's main leukemic clonotypes were private, but about 27% of these clonotypes showed up at low frequency in the non-leukemic repertoires of other patients. Enrichment of TRBV06-family usage was observed among the top patient clones (8/27) relative to healthy controls (2/35).

Trimmed from V: 1 base; trimmed from J: 0 bases; junction bases lacking a gene match: 11. The germline V gene (reference sequence) yields LNHNV for CDR1 and YYDKDF for CDR2. Spanning cysteine to phenylalanine, the CDR3 consists of 19 amino acids. Just CDR3 DNA is preserved here, 57 bases in frame from base 1. As to this clone: The target of this receptor is not known. No much larger clone is present one base from it, and per-base qualities are unavailable.

Buffy coats from around 37 blood donors, supplied by the Finnish Red Cross blood service, were used as healthy controls. All TCR-sequenced material derived from peripheral blood: patient blood samples and healthy donor buffy coats. Peripheral blood mononuclear cells were isolated by Ficoll-Hypaque gradient centrifugation. CD4+ cells were purified magnetically from the buffy coats of healthy controls. Genomic DNA was extracted with the Gentra Puregene Cell and Tissue kit and quantified on a Qubit 2.0 fluorometer. The immunoSEQ assay at survey resolution was applied to genomic DNA for sequencing of TCRbeta rearrangements. The source study handled its data this way. A lowest detectable productive clonotype frequency of 2.59 x 10-5 was observed in the TCR sequencing data. Analyses included only productive TCRbeta rearrangements, meaning complete and in-frame sequences. The clonality of each sample was calculated as Simpson clonality in the immunoSEQ Analyzer version 3.0. Clones were grouped by frequency into very rare, small, medium, large (1-20%) or hyperexpanded (>20%) categories. Generation probabilities were estimated with OLGA 1.2.3, V-gene circos plots were generated with VDJtools, specificities were searched for in VDJdb, and CDR3 motifs were identified with GLIPH. Sourced from immuneACCESS, this table was stored by TCRdb with only in-frame sequences that have V and J called. A share of the clones is absent; for the studies checked, an unresolved V gene accounts for under half, and the remainder has no known explanation. V, J and clone size reflect that table, while D and trimming were determined from the DNA. This sample gives around 32,000 clones in total; approximately 72% of them show up just once. Around 2.6% of the sample lies in the top ten.

This sequence uses TRBV15 and TRBJ1-5; 8 middle bases align to TRBD1. Input material: CD4+ T cells from blood buffy coats. This receptor was obtained from a human donor in good health. The DNA sequence reads TGTGCCACCAGCAGAGGGGGTGACAGGGGACCCAATAGCAATCAGCCCCAGCATTTT. Its product reads: CATSRGGDRGPNSNQPQHF. Where the CDR3 stops, the reference TRBV15 and TRBJ1-5 genes take over; the full variable domain is DAMVIQNPRYQVTQFGKPVTLSCSQTLNHNVMYWYQQKSSQAPKLLFHYYDKDFNNEADTPDNFQSRRPNTSFCFLDIRSPGLGDTAMYLCATSRGGDRGPNSNQPQHFGDGTRLSIL.